The 10 T cell receptor beta chains in this list originate from one sample, sequenced in a study of blood T cell repertoires in COVID-19 (dated by TCRdb to between 2020 and 2021). To prepare the library, the immunoSEQ multiplex PCR assay was applied. Entries here come from immuneACCESS through TCRdb and include only in-frame sequences with V and J called. Some clones fail to appear in such tables; in the studies checked, an unresolved V gene covers under half of the shortfall, and the cause of the remainder is unknown. This sample is represented by approximately 120,000 clones; around 81% of them were singletons. The ten largest clones take up approximately 10% of the sample. Sequenced input: peripheral blood. The receptor source for this set is a man in his 60s with acute or convalescent COVID-19.

This clone was observed once. The rearrangement links TRBV28 to TRBJ1-2; no reliable D call. CDR1 is MDHEN and CDR2 is SYDVKM in the germline V gene. The CDR3 extends over 12 amino acids. Trimming shortened V by 0 bases and J by 5 bases, and 4 bases separated the two germline ends. CDR3 in amino acids: CASSLWQYGYTF. CDR3 DNA: TGTGCCAGCAGTTTATGGCAGTATGGCTACACCTTC.

In its sample, this clone was seen a few times. V usage is TRBV5-1 and J usage is TRBJ1-1, with a possible D match to TRBD1 (5 bases). V lost 0 bases, J lost 0 bases, and 9 bases lay in between. The length of the CDR3 is 15 residues. Per the germline V gene, CDR1 is SGHRS and CDR2 is YFSETQ. CDR3 in amino acids: CASSLETTVNTEAFF. CDR3 DNA: TGCGCCAGCAGCTTGGAAACGACAGTGAACACTGAAGCTTTCTTT. The full variable domain, in which reference TRBV5-1 and TRBJ1-1 provide the parts outside the CDR3, is KAGVTQTPRYLIKTRGQQVTLSCSPISGHRSVSWYQQTPGQGLQFLFEYFSETQRNKGNFPGRFSGRQFSNSRSEMNVSTLELGDSALYLCASSLETTVNTEAFFGQGTRLTVV.

This clone was detected once. The chain links TRBV28 to TRBJ2-2; 8 nucleotides align to TRBD2. Germline assignment: CDR1 MDHEN and CDR2 SYDVKM. This CDR3 is built from 15 residues. Trimming took 1 base from V and 6 from J; bases not matched to a gene: 4. The CDR3 loop reads CASSLSYGGAGELFF. In nucleotides, the CDR3 is TGTGCCAGCAGTTTATCGTACGGGGGGGCCGGGGAGCTGTTTTTT.

This clone showed up just once. CDR3 residues: CASSPTGGVNQPQHF. As DNA, the CDR3 is TGTGCCAGCAGCCCCACTGGAGGGGTCAATCAGCCCCAGCATTTT. The chain links TRBV6-5 to TRBJ1-5; maybe TRBD1 (5 bases). This CDR3 region has 15 residues. The germline CDR1 and CDR2 sequences are MNHEY and SVGAGI. The germline V and J ends were trimmed by 6 bases and 3 bases, with 15 bases remaining between them.

This chain links TRBV30 with TRBJ1-2, with a tentative D call TRBD1 (5 bases). From germline, CDR1 is GTSNPN and CDR2 SVGIG (reference sequence). The CDR3 loop spans 14 amino acids. The germline V and J ends were trimmed by 0 bases and 6 bases, with 14 bases remaining between them. In nucleotides, the CDR3 is TGTGCCTGGAGTGTAGACCTGGAAGGGGATGGCTACACCTTC. This codes for CAWSVDLEGDGYTF.

The V call is TRBV9, the J call TRBJ1-1; D possibly corresponds to TRBD1 (5 bases). The germline V gene encodes CDR1 SGDLS and CDR2 YYNGEE. Deletions cut 3 bases from V and 7 bases from J, with 13 bases between. The CDR3 runs to 13 residues. DNA for the CDR3: TGTGCCAGCAGCGGCGGACAAGCCTTTGAAGCTTTCTTT. Translation: CASSGGQAFEAFF.

The chain is built from TRBV4-1 and TRBJ2-1, with D perhaps TRBD1 (5 bases). Germline values: CDR1 MGHRA, CDR2 YSYEKL. V was clipped by 1 base and J by 15 bases, with 13 bases between them. The CDR3 spans 12 residues. The CDR3 sequence: CASSQVGAGRFF. CDR3 nucleotides: TGCGCCAGCAGCCAAGTAGGGGCAGGGCGGTTCTTC.

CDR3 protein: CASYRPGTGVAGELFF. For the CDR3, the DNA is TGTGCCAGTTACCGTCCCGGGACAGGGGTGGCCGGGGAGCTGTTTTTT. V and J are TRBV7-9 and TRBJ2-2; the match to TRBD1 covers 10 bases. The ends lost 9 bases at V and 6 bases at J; junction bases unmatched: 13. This CDR3 contains 16 residues. Germline V CDR1 and CDR2: SEHNR, FQNEAQ (reference sequence). The variable domain in full, with the rest retrieved from reference TRBV7-9 and TRBJ2-2, is DTGVSQNPRHKITKRGQNVTFRCDPISEHNRLYWYRQTLGQGPEFLTYFQNEAQLEKSRLLSDRFSAERPKGSFSTLEIQRTEQGDSAMYLCASYRPGTGVAGELFFGEGSRLTVL.

The chain links TRBV3-1 (or the pseudogene TRBV3-2) to TRBJ2-7; D remains unclear. Trimming left V 1 base short and J 0 bases short, with 4 bases between. The CDR3 length is 13 residues. Per the germline V gene, CDR1 is LGHDT and CDR2 is YNNKEL (reference sequence). The CDR3 nucleotides read TGTGCCAGCAGCCAAGCCGTCTCCTACGAGCAGTACTTC. It encodes CASSQAVSYEQYF.

The chain has TRBV7-2 and TRBJ2-5; possibly TRBD1 for D (6 bases). CDR1 is SGHTA, CDR2 FQGNSA, per germline. The CDR3 contains 14 residues. V lost 10 bases to trimming and J lost 4 bases, with 19 bases between them. CDR3 region: CATSYRVGLETQYF. The CDR3 DNA is TGTGCCACTTCATACAGGGTTGGATTAGAGACCCAGTACTTC. The full variable domain, with the rest looked up from reference TRBV7-2 and TRBJ2-5, is GAGVSQSPSNKVTEKGKDVELRCDPISGHTALYWYRQSLGQGLEFLIYFQGNSAPDKSGLPSDRFSAERTGGSVSTLTIQRTQQEDSAVYLCATSYRVGLETQYFGPGTRLLVL.